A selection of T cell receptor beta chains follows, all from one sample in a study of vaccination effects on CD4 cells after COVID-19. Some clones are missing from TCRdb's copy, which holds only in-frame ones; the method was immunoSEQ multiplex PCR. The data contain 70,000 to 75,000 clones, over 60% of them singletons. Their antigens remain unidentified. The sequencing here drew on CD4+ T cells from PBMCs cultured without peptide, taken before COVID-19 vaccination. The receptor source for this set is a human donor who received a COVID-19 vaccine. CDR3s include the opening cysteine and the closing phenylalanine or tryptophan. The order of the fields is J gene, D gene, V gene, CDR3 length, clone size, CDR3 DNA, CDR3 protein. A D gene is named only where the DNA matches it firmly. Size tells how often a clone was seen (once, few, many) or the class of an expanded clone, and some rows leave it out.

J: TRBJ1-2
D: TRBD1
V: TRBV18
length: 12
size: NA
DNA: TGTGCCAGCTCAATAAGGACAGGTGGCTACACCTTC
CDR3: CASSIRTGGYTF

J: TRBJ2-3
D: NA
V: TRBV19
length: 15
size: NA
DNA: TGTGCCAGCCGAAGGACGGGAACTAGCACAGATACGCAGTATTTT
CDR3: CASRRTGTSTDTQYF

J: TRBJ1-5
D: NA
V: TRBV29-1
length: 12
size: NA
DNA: TGCAGCGTTTCGGACGGGGCCTCGGCCCAGCATTTT
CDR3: CSVSDGASAQHF

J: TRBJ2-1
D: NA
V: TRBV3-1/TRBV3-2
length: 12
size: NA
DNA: TGTGCCAGCAGCCGGACAGACGCTGAGCAGTTCTTC
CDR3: CASSRTDAEQFF

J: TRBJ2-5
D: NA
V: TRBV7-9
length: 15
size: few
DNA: TGTGCCAGCAGCGCCTACACCTCCAGGGAAGAGACCCAGTACTTC
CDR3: CASSAYTSREETQYF

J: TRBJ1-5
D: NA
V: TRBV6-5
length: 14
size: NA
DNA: TGTGCCAGCATTCAAATCCGAGGGCACCAGCCCCAGCATTTT
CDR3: CASIQIRGHQPQHF

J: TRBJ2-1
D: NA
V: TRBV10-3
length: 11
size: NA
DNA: TGTGCCATAGCAGGAGGTTATGAGCAGTTCTTC
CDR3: CAIAGGYEQFF

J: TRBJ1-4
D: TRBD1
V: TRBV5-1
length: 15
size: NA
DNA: TGCGCCAGCAGCCTGCGACAGGGGGCGGGTGAAAAACTGTTTTTT
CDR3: CASSLRQGAGEKLFF

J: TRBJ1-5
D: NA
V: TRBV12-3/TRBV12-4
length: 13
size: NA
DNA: TGTGCCAGCAGTTTGGGAGGTGGACAGCCCCAGCATTTT
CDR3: CASSLGGGQPQHF

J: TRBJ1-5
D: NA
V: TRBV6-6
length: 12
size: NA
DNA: TGTGCCAGCAAACGACCACAGGACTCCCAGCATTTT
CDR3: CASKRPQDSQHF

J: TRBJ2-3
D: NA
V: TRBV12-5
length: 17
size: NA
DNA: TGTGCTAGTGGACTTGGGTCGGACGGACGATTCACAGATACGCAGTATTTT
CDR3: CASGLGSDGRFTDTQYF

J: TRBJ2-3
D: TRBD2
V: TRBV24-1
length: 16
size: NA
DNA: TGTGCCACCAGTGACTCCAGCGGGGTGAGCACAGATACGCAGTATTTT
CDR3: CATSDSSGVSTDTQYF

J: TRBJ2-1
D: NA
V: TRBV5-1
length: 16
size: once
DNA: TGCGCCAGCAGCCCGCCAATCGCAACAGGGTTGGATGAGCAGTTCTTC
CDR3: CASSPPIATGLDEQFF

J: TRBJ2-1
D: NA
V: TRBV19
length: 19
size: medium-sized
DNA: TGTGCCAGTAGTACTCAGCCGGGACGAGGCCCAAGCTCCTACAATGAGCAGTTCTTC
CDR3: CASSTQPGRGPSSYNEQFF